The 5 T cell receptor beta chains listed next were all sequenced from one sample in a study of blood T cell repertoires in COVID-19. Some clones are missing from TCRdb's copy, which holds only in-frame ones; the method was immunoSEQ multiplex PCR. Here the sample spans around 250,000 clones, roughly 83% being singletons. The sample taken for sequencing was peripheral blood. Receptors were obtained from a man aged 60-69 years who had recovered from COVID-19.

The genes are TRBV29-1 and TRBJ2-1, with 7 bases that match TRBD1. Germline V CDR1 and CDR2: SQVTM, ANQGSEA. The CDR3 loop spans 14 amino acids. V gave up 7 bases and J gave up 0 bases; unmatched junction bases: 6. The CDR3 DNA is TGCAGCGCCAAGGGACAGTCCTCCTACAATGAGCAGTTCTTC. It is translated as CSAKGQSSYNEQFF.

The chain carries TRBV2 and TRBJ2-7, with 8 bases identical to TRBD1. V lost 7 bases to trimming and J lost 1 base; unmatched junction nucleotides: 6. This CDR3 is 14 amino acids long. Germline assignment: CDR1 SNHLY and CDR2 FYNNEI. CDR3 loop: CASNGGQGSYEQYF. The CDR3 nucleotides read TGTGCCAGCAATGGCGGACAGGGTTCCTACGAGCAGTACTTC.

CDR3 DNA sequence: TGTGCCAGCTGGGCCAACAGGGGCCCCCTTCCAGGCTACACCTTC. Residues: CASWANRGPLPGYTF. V and J are TRBV27 and TRBJ1-2, with 7 bases identical to TRBD1. Looked up from germline, CDR1 is MNHEY and CDR2 is SMNVEV (reference sequence). The CDR3 is made up of 15 amino acids. J lost 8 bases, V lost 8 bases, and 17 bases had no gene match.

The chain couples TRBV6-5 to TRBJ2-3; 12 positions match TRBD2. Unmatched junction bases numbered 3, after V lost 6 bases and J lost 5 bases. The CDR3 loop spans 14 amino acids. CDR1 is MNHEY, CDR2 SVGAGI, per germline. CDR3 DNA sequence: TGTGCCAGCAGGACTAGCGGGGGCAGAGATACGCAGTATTTT. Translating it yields CASRTSGGRDTQYF.

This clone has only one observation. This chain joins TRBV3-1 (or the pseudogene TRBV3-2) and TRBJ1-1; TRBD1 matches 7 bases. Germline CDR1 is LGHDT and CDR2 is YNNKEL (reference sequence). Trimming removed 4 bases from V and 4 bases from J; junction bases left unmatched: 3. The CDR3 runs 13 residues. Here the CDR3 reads CASSLRQGTEAFF. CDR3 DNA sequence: TGTGCCAGCAGCCTGCGACAGGGCACTGAAGCTTTCTTT.